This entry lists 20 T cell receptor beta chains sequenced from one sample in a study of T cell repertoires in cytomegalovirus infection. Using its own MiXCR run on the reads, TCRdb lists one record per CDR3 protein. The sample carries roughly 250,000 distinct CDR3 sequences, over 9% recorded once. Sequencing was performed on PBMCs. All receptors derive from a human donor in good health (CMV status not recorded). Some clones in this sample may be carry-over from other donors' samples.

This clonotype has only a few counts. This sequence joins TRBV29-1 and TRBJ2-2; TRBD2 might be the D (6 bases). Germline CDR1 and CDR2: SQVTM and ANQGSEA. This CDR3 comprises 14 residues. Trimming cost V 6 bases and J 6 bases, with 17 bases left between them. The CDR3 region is CSVATGRRAGELFF. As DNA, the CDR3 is TGCAGCGTCGCAACCGGGCGGAGGGCCGGGGAGCTGTTTTTT.

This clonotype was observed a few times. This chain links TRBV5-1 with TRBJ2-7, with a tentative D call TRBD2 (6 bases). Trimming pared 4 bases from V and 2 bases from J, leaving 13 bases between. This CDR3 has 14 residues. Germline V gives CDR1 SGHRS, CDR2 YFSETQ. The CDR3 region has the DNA TGCGCCAGCAGCGTTGTATCGGGGGCCTACGAGCAGTACTTC. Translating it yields CASSVVSGAYEQYF.

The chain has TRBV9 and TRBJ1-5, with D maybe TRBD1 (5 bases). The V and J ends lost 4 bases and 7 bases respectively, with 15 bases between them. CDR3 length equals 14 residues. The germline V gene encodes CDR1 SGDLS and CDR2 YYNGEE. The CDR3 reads CASSPDGANQPQHF. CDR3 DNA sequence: TGTGCCAGCAGCCCCGACGGGGCCAACCAGCCCCAGCATTTT.

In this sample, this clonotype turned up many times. The CDR3 sequence: CASSPFGLRGGTDTQYF. The CDR3 nucleotides are TGTGCCAGCAGCCCCTTTGGTTTGCGGGGGGGCACAGATACGCAGTATTTT. The chain couples TRBV7-9 to TRBJ2-3; 8 bases map to TRBD2. Unmatched junction bases numbered 11, after V lost 5 bases and J lost 1 base. CDR3 length equals 17 residues. Per the germline V gene, CDR1 is SEHNR and CDR2 is FQNEAQ (reference sequence).

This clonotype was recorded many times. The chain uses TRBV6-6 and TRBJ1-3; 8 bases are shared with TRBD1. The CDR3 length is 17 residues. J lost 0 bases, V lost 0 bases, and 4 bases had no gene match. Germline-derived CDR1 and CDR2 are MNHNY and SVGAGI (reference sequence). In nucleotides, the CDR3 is TGTGCCAGCAGTTACTCGCAGGGGGCCGGCTCTGGAAACACCATATATTTT. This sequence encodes CASSYSQGAGSGNTIYF.

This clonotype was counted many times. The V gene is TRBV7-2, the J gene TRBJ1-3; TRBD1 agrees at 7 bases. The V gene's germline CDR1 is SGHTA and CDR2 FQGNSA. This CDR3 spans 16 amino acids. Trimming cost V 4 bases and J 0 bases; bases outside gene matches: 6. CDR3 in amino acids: CASSSTGDSSGNTIYF. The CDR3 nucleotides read TGTGCCAGCAGCTCAACAGGGGACAGCTCTGGAAACACCATATATTTT.

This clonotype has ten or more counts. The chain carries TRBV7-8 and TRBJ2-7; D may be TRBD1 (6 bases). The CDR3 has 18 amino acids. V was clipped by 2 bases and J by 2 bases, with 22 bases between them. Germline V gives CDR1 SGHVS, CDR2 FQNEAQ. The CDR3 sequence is CASSLYISVDGQTYEQYF. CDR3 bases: TGTGCCAGCAGCTTATATATTAGCGTAGACGGACAGACCTACGAGCAGTACTTC.

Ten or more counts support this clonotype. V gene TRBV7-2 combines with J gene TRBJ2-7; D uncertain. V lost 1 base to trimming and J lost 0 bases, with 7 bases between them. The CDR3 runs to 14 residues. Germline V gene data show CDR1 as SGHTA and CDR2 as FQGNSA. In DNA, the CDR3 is TGTGCCAGCAGCTTAGGCCTCAACTCCTACGAGCAGTACTTC. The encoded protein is CASSLGLNSYEQYF.

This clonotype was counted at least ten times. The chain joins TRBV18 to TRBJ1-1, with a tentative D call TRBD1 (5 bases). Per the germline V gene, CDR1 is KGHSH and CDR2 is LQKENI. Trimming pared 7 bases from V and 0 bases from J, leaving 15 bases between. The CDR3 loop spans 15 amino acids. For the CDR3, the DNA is TGTGCCAGCTTACCGGACGGGACCGTGAACACTGAAGCTTTCTTT. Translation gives CASLPDGTVNTEAFF.

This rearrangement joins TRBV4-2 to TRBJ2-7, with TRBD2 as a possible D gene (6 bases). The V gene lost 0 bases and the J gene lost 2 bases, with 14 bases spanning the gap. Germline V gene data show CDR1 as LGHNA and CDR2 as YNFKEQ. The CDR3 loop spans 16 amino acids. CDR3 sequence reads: CASSQDKGPGAYEQYF. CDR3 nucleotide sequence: TGTGCCAGCAGCCAAGATAAGGGACCGGGGGCCTACGAGCAGTACTTC.

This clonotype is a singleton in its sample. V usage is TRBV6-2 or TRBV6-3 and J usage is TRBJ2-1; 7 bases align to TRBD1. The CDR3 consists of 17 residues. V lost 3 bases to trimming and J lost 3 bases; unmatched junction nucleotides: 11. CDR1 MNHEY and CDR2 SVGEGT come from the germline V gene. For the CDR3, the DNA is TGTGCCAGCAGTTATCCGAGGGGGCGAGTAGACTACAATGAGCAGTTCTTC. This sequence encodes CASSYPRGRVDYNEQFF.

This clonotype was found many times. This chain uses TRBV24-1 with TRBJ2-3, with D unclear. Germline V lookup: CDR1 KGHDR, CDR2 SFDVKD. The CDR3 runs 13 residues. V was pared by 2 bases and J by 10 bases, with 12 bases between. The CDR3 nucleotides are TGTGCCACCAGTGATTCGGTGGCCCGGGCGCAGTATTTT. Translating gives CATSDSVARAQYF.

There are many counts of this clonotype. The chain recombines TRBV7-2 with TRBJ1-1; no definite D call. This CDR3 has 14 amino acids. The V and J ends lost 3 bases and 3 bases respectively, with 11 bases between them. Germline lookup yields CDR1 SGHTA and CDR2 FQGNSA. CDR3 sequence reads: CASSFPGGDTEAFF. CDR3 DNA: TGTGCCAGCAGCTTCCCAGGCGGGGACACTGAAGCTTTCTTT.

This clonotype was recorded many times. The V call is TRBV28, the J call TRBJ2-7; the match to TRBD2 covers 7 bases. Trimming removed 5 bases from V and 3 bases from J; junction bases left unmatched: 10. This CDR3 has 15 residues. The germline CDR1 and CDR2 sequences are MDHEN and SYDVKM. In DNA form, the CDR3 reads TGTGCCAGCAGTCCCCTGACTAGCCGGTTCTACGAGCAGTACTTC. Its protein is CASSPLTSRFYEQYF.

CDR3 DNA sequence: TGTGCCAGCAGCTTAGAAGTCAAGCGGGGGGCCAATGAGCAGTTCTTC. Its translation: CASSLEVKRGANEQFF. The chain joins TRBV7-3 to TRBJ2-1, with 9 bases identical to TRBD2. Losses at the gene ends were 2 bases for V and 6 bases for J; bases not matched to a gene: 8. The CDR3 consists of 16 residues. Germline-derived CDR1 and CDR2 are SGHTA and FQGTGA.

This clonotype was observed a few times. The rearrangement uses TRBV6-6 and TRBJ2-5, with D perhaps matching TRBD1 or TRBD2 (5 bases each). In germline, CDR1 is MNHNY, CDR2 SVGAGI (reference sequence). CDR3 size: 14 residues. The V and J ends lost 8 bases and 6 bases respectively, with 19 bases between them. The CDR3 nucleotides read TGTGCCAGCGCCCCCTTAGGGACCGGCAAGACCCAGTACTTC. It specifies CASAPLGTGKTQYF.

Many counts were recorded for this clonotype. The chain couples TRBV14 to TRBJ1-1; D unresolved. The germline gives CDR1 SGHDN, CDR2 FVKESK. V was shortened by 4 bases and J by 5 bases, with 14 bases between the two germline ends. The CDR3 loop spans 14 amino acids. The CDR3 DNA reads TGTGCCAGCAGCCTGCCGGGGTGGGTTACTGAAGCTTTCTTT. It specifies CASSLPGWVTEAFF.

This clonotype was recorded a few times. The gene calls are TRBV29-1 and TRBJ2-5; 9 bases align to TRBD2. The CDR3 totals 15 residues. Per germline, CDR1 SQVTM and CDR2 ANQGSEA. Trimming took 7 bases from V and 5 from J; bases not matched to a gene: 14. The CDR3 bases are TGCAGCGGGGTGGGACTAGCCGGAGATCGGGAGACCCAGTACTTC. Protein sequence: CSGVGLAGDRETQYF.

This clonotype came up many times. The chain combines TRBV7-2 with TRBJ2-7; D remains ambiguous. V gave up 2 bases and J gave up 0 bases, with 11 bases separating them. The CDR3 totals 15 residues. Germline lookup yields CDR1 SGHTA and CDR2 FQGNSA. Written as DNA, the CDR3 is TGTGCCAGCAGCTTAACCACGGGCAGCTCCTACGAGCAGTACTTC. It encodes CASSLTTGSSYEQYF.

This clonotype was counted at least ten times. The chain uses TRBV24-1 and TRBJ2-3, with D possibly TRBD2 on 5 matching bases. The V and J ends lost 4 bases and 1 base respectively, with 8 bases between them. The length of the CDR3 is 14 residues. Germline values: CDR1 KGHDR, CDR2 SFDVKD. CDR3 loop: CATSESGGTDTQYF. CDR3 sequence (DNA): TGTGCCACCAGTGAAAGCGGAGGCACAGATACGCAGTATTTT.